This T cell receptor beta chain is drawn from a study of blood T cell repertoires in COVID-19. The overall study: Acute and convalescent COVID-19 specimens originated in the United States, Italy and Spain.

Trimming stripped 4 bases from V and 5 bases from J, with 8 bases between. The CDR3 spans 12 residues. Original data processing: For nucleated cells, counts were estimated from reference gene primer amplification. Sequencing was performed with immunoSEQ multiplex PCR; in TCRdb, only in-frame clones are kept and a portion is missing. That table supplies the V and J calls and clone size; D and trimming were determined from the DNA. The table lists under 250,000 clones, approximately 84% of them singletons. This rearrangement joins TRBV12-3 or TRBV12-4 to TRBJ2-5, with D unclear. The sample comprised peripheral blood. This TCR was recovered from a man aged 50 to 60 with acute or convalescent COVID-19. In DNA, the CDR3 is TGTGCCAGCAGTTCCTATCGGGAGACCCAGTACTTC. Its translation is CASSSYRETQYF.